Listed below are T cell receptor beta chains from one sample, sequenced in a study of T cell changes during pregnancy in multiple sclerosis. The assay was immunoSEQ multiplex PCR, and TCRdb's table has in-frame clones only and misses some. The sample includes tens of thousands of clones, about 90% of them seen just once. The material sequenced was CD8+ T cells from peripheral blood mononuclear cells, taken after pregnancy. These receptors were collected from a female donor with multiple sclerosis, enrolled in a pregnancy study. Each CDR3 is given with its conserved first and last residue. D genes are given only for firm matches. Size is stated for part of the rows, as once, few or many counts, or as a class when the clone is expanded.

CDR3: CASSFAITNEKLFF; DNA: TGTGCCAGCAGTTTTGCTATTACTAATGAAAAACTGTTTTTT; D: -; V: TRBV28; J: TRBJ1-4; size: once
CDR3: CAISERLAVDNEQFF; DNA: TGTGCCATCAGTGAAAGGCTAGCGGTAGACAATGAGCAGTTCTTC; D: TRBD2; V: TRBV10-3; J: TRBJ2-1; size: -
CDR3: CASSVVDTGELFF; DNA: TGTGCCAGCAGCGTAGTAGACACCGGGGAGCTGTTTTTT; D: -; V: TRBV9; J: TRBJ2-2; size: -
CDR3: CASRINGLADYNEQFF; DNA: TGTGCCAGTAGGATCAATGGACTAGCGGACTACAATGAGCAGTTCTTC; D: TRBD2; V: TRBV19; J: TRBJ2-1; size: -
CDR3: CASSPERNGYTF; DNA: TGTGCCAGCAGCCCCGAGCGGAATGGCTACACCTTC; D: -; V: TRBV2; J: TRBJ1-2; size: -
CDR3: CASSAGEGSYNEQFF; DNA: TGTGCCAGCAGTGCTGGGGAGGGATCTTACAATGAGCAGTTCTTC; D: TRBD2; V: TRBV6-4; J: TRBJ2-1; size: -
CDR3: CASSQGLAGSEQYF; DNA: TGTGCCAGCAGCCAAGGCCTAGCGGGATCCGAGCAGTACTTC; D: TRBD2; V: TRBV14; J: TRBJ2-7; size: -
CDR3: CASSRRADTQYF; DNA: TGCGCCAGCAGCCGCCGGGCAGATACGCAGTATTTT; D: -; V: TRBV4-1; J: TRBJ2-3; size: -
CDR3: CASSSRGQGHGYTF; DNA: TGCGCCAGCAGCTCGCGGGGACAGGGCCATGGCTACACCTTC; D: TRBD1; V: TRBV5-1; J: TRBJ1-2; size: -
CDR3: CASSPPPLTGGSPNEKLFF; DNA: TGTGCCAGCAGCCCCCCTCCTCTCACAGGAGGGTCACCTAATGAAAAACTGTTTTTT; D: -; V: TRBV27; J: TRBJ1-4; size: -
CDR3: CASSLRTGNGDTIYF; DNA: TGTGCCAGCAGCTTACGGACAGGGAACGGGGACACCATATATTTT; D: TRBD1; V: TRBV7-2; J: TRBJ1-3; size: -
CDR3: CASSPVGRGIQETQYF; DNA: TGTGCCAGCAGCCCCGTCGGTAGGGGGATCCAAGAGACCCAGTACTTC; D: -; V: TRBV5-5; J: TRBJ2-5; size: -
CDR3: CASSSGRDQETQYF; DNA: TGTGCCAGCAGCTCGGGCCGGGATCAAGAGACCCAGTACTTC; D: -; V: TRBV6-1; J: TRBJ2-5; size: many